These T cell receptor beta chains were read from a single sample in a study of T cell responses to AZD1222 COVID-19 vaccine. TCRdb's copy holds only in-frame clones and misses some; the assay was immunoSEQ multiplex PCR. The sample lists under 140,000 clones, just under 95% seen once, with roughly 7.8% in the top ten. The sample consisted of peripheral blood, taken on day 0 of AZD1222 vaccination. These receptors were collected from an adult in good health. Each CDR3 is given with its conserved first and last residue. The D gene is left open where the match is weak. Clone size appears in some rows only: once, few, many, or a class for an expanded clone.

v_call: TRBV19
clone_size: NA
j_call: TRBJ1-3
d_call: NA
cdr3_aa: CASSISVSGNTIYF
cdr3_nt: TGTGCCAGTAGTATCTCAGTCTCTGGAAACACCATATATTTT

v_call: TRBV3-1/TRBV3-2
clone_size: NA
j_call: TRBJ2-2
d_call: NA
cdr3_aa: CASSQVTNTGELFF
cdr3_nt: TGTGCCAGCAGCCAAGTGACGAACACCGGGGAGCTGTTTTTT

v_call: TRBV2
clone_size: once
j_call: TRBJ2-2
d_call: TRBD2
cdr3_aa: CASNGLAANTGELFF
cdr3_nt: TGTGCCAGCAATGGACTAGCCGCAAACACCGGGGAGCTGTTTTTT

v_call: TRBV5-1
clone_size: NA
j_call: TRBJ1-2
d_call: NA
cdr3_aa: CASSPGPGYGYTF
cdr3_nt: TGCGCCAGCAGCCCAGGACCCGGCTATGGCTACACCTTC

v_call: TRBV6-5
clone_size: medium-sized
j_call: TRBJ2-3
d_call: TRBD2
cdr3_aa: CASRSGLAGTDTQYF
cdr3_nt: TGTGCCAGCAGGTCGGGACTAGCGGGGACAGATACGCAGTATTTT

v_call: TRBV5-4
clone_size: NA
j_call: TRBJ2-1
d_call: TRBD1
cdr3_aa: CASSLGAGGYEQFF
cdr3_nt: TGTGCCAGCAGCCTGGGAGCAGGGGGCTATGAGCAGTTCTTC

v_call: TRBV3-1/TRBV3-2
clone_size: NA
j_call: TRBJ2-5
d_call: NA
cdr3_aa: CASSHLGTQYF
cdr3_nt: TGTGCCAGCAGCCATCTAGGGACCCAGTACTTC

v_call: TRBV6-1
clone_size: NA
j_call: TRBJ1-2
d_call: NA
cdr3_aa: CASSEEVGQGTRYTF
cdr3_nt: TGTGCCAGCAGTGAAGAGGTTGGGCAGGGGACGCGCTACACCTTC

v_call: TRBV15
clone_size: NA
j_call: TRBJ1-1
d_call: NA
cdr3_aa: CATSRVVGRGIDTEAFF
cdr3_nt: TGTGCCACCAGCAGAGTCGTCGGCAGGGGAATCGACACTGAAGCTTTCTTT

v_call: TRBV15
clone_size: NA
j_call: TRBJ1-5
d_call: NA
cdr3_aa: CATSREGRERQPQHF
cdr3_nt: TGTGCCACCAGCAGAGAAGGAAGGGAACGACAGCCCCAGCATTTT

v_call: TRBV5-1
clone_size: NA
j_call: TRBJ2-7
d_call: TRBD1
cdr3_aa: CASSSGQPNTYEQYF
cdr3_nt: TGCGCCAGCAGTTCGGGACAGCCAAACACCTACGAGCAGTACTTC

v_call: TRBV10-3
clone_size: NA
j_call: TRBJ2-4
d_call: TRBD2
cdr3_aa: CAAAGGAKNIQYF
cdr3_nt: TGTGCCGCCGCCGGGGGGGCCAAAAACATTCAGTACTTC

v_call: TRBV6-5
clone_size: NA
j_call: TRBJ1-1
d_call: TRBD1
cdr3_aa: CASSFATGGYTEAFF
cdr3_nt: TGTGCCAGCAGTTTCGCGACAGGGGGCTATACTGAAGCTTTCTTT

v_call: TRBV3-1/TRBV3-2
clone_size: NA
j_call: TRBJ2-7
d_call: TRBD1
cdr3_aa: CASSQRGQGVSWYEQYF
cdr3_nt: TGTGCCAGCAGCCAAAGGGGGCAGGGGGTCTCGTGGTACGAGCAGTACTTC

v_call: TRBV5-3
clone_size: NA
j_call: TRBJ2-3
d_call: TRBD2
cdr3_aa: CARSKPLAGGRDTDTQYF
cdr3_nt: TGTGCCAGAAGCAAGCCCCTAGCGGGGGGGAGGGACACAGATACGCAGTATTTT

v_call: TRBV27
clone_size: NA
j_call: TRBJ1-1
d_call: NA
cdr3_aa: CASRTLTGLEAFF
cdr3_nt: TGTGCCAGCAGAACGCTGACGGGACTTGAAGCTTTCTTT

v_call: TRBV6-1
clone_size: NA
j_call: TRBJ1-5
d_call: NA
cdr3_aa: CASSKGGRDDQPQHF
cdr3_nt: TGTGCCAGCAGTAAAGGGGGACGGGACGATCAGCCCCAGCATTTT

v_call: TRBV28
clone_size: NA
j_call: TRBJ1-2
d_call: TRBD1
cdr3_aa: CASRPGQGGSGYTF
cdr3_nt: TGTGCCAGCAGACCTGGACAGGGGGGATCTGGCTACACCTTC

v_call: TRBV20-1
clone_size: NA
j_call: TRBJ2-1
d_call: NA
cdr3_aa: CSAVTNEQFF
cdr3_nt: TGCAGTGCTGTAACGAATGAGCAGTTCTTC

v_call: TRBV7-9
clone_size: NA
j_call: TRBJ1-2
d_call: TRBD1
cdr3_aa: CASSEQGQGLGYTF
cdr3_nt: TGTGCCAGCAGCGAGCAAGGACAGGGTCTTGGCTACACCTTC

v_call: TRBV19
clone_size: NA
j_call: TRBJ1-5
d_call: TRBD1
cdr3_aa: CARQKTGDQPQHF
cdr3_nt: TGTGCCAGGCAGAAGACAGGGGATCAGCCCCAGCATTTT

v_call: TRBV9
clone_size: NA
j_call: TRBJ1-3
d_call: NA
cdr3_aa: CASSVEGGNSGNTIYF
cdr3_nt: TGTGCCAGCAGCGTAGAAGGCGGAAACTCTGGAAACACCATATATTTT

v_call: TRBV15
clone_size: NA
j_call: TRBJ2-2
d_call: NA
cdr3_aa: CATSRGQINTGELFF
cdr3_nt: TGTGCCACCAGCAGAGGACAGATTAACACCGGGGAGCTGTTTTTT

v_call: TRBV5-1
clone_size: NA
j_call: TRBJ2-5
d_call: NA
cdr3_aa: CASSAHQQETQYF
cdr3_nt: TGCGCCAGCAGCGCACACCAACAAGAGACCCAGTACTTC

v_call: TRBV6-6
clone_size: NA
j_call: TRBJ1-3
d_call: NA
cdr3_aa: CASSYSGVAGNTIYF
cdr3_nt: TGTGCCAGCAGTTACTCGGGGGTTGCTGGAAACACCATATATTTT

v_call: TRBV19
clone_size: NA
j_call: TRBJ2-2
d_call: NA
cdr3_aa: CASRDTGGVPEELFF
cdr3_nt: TGTGCCAGTAGGGACACAGGGGGGGTCCCCGAGGAGCTGTTTTTT

v_call: TRBV20-1
clone_size: NA
j_call: TRBJ1-2
d_call: NA
cdr3_aa: CSARTDYGYTF
cdr3_nt: TGCAGTGCTAGGACAGACTATGGCTACACCTTC

v_call: TRBV2
clone_size: NA
j_call: TRBJ1-6
d_call: NA
cdr3_aa: CASSLRSSYNSPLHF
cdr3_nt: TGTGCCAGCAGTTTAAGAAGCTCCTATAATTCACCCCTCCACTTT

v_call: TRBV2
clone_size: NA
j_call: TRBJ2-5
d_call: NA
cdr3_aa: CASRQGTETQYF
cdr3_nt: TGTGCCAGCAGACAGGGAACAGAGACCCAGTACTTC

v_call: TRBV7-8
clone_size: NA
j_call: TRBJ2-2
d_call: NA
cdr3_aa: CASSLVAANTGELFF
cdr3_nt: TGTGCCAGCAGCTTAGTTGCAGCGAACACCGGGGAGCTGTTTTTT

v_call: TRBV6-4
clone_size: NA
j_call: TRBJ2-1
d_call: TRBD2
cdr3_aa: CASSDSISGGADEQFF
cdr3_nt: TGTGCCAGCAGTGACTCGATAAGCGGGGGGGCCGATGAGCAGTTCTTC

v_call: TRBV28
clone_size: NA
j_call: TRBJ1-1
d_call: NA
cdr3_aa: CASSLSARGRTEAFF
cdr3_nt: TGTGCCAGCAGTTTATCAGCCAGGGGACGGACTGAAGCTTTCTTT

v_call: TRBV4-2
clone_size: NA
j_call: TRBJ1-2
d_call: NA
cdr3_aa: CASSQGSAPGGYTF
cdr3_nt: TGTGCCAGCAGCCAGGGATCGGCTCCGGGCGGCTACACCTTC

v_call: TRBV30
clone_size: once
j_call: TRBJ2-1
d_call: NA
cdr3_aa: CAWSDPGDNEQFF
cdr3_nt: TGTGCCTGGAGTGACCCGGGGGACAATGAGCAGTTCTTC

v_call: TRBV1
clone_size: NA
j_call: TRBJ1-1
d_call: NA
cdr3_aa: CTSSRRGNTEAFF
cdr3_nt: TGCACCAGCAGCCGGCGAGGGAACACTGAAGCTTTCTTT

v_call: TRBV13
clone_size: NA
j_call: TRBJ2-7
d_call: NA
cdr3_aa: CASSLNVGYEQYF
cdr3_nt: TGTGCCAGCAGCCTCAATGTGGGCTACGAGCAGTACTTC